A single sample is the source of the 8 T cell receptor beta chains below, sequenced in a study of regulatory T cells in long-lasting Graves disease. Noted time point: persistent/refractory GD, antithyroid drugs over 5 years with positive TRAb. RNA extracted from PBMCs served as the sequencing template. CDR3 regions were amplified by Arm-PCR using iRepertoire HTBI primers to build TCR beta libraries. TCRdb recomputed calls from the multiplex PCR reads with MiXCR, one row per CDR3 protein. The table includes roughly 400,000 distinct CDR3 sequences, around 20% detected once. The input for sequencing was peripheral blood mononuclear cells (PBMCs), taken when the disease was refractory, from a patient treated with antithyroid drugs. The receptor source for this set is a female donor with Graves disease.

This clonotype was counted between two and nine times. The chain joins TRBV10-3 to TRBJ1-4; D gene uncertain. The V end lost 3 bases, the J end lost 4 bases, and 12 bases lay between the germline ends. From germline, CDR1 is ENHRY and CDR2 SYGVKD. CDR3 length: 15 amino acids. The CDR3 nucleotides read TGTGCCATCAGTGATGGTCCTGGGATTAATGAAAAACTGTTTTTT. Translating it yields CAISDGPGINEKLFF.

This clonotype has ten or more counts. The chain employs TRBV27 and TRBJ1-5; a weak D match, TRBD1 (6 bases). Per germline, CDR1 MNHEY and CDR2 SMNVEV (reference sequence). The ends were cut back, 6 bases at V and 3 bases at J, with 15 bases in the middle. There are 15 residues in the CDR3. The chain's CDR3 is CASSPPGQLNQPQHF. In DNA, the CDR3 is TGTGCCAGCAGCCCGCCGGGACAACTCAATCAGCCCCAGCATTTT.

This clonotype was seen repeatedly, ten times or more. Here the CDR3 reads CASNGPLGTNTGELFF. For the CDR3, the DNA is TGTGCCAGCAACGGCCCCCTCGGGACTAACACCGGGGAGCTGTTTTTT. This chain joins TRBV12-3 or TRBV12-4 and TRBJ2-2; D is perhaps TRBD2 (6 bases). Trimming removed 7 bases from V and 2 bases from J, with 17 bases in between. This CDR3 has 16 amino acids.

This clonotype was detected many times. The CDR3 sequence: CASRSRESNQPQHF. CDR3 bases: TGTGCCAGCAGAAGCAGGGAAAGCAATCAGCCCCAGCATTTT. The chain joins TRBV2 to TRBJ1-5, with D tentatively TRBD1 (5 bases). V lost 6 bases, J lost 1 base, and 10 bases lay in between. CDR3 size: 14 residues. Germline-derived CDR1 and CDR2 are SNHLY and FYNNEI.

Points on this clonotype: One base away lies a much larger clone, so this may be a sequencing read error. The CDR3 region has the DNA TGTGCCAGCAGTCCCAACGGCAGGAGGGGTTCCGAGCAGTACTTC. It is translated as CASSPNGRRGSEQYF. The rearrangement joins TRBV27 to TRBJ2-7, with D maybe TRBD2 (6 bases). CDR1 and CDR2 from the germline V gene are MNHEY and SMNVEV (reference sequence). V was trimmed by 5 bases and J by 6 bases, leaving 20 bases between them. The CDR3 runs 15 residues.

Here the CDR3 reads CASSIDQAVNEQFF. As DNA, the CDR3 is TGTGCCAGTAGTATAGATCAAGCGGTGAATGAGCAGTTCTTC. The rearrangement uses TRBV19 and TRBJ2-1, with D possibly TRBD2 on 5 matching bases. In germline, CDR1 is LNHDA, CDR2 SQIVND (reference sequence). V shed 0 bases and J shed 7 bases, with 10 bases lying between them. CDR3 size: 14 residues.

The sample holds a few counts of this clonotype. This chain links TRBV3-1 with TRBJ2-2; D gene ambiguous. Trimming took 7 bases from V and 2 from J, leaving 14 bases between them. Germline lookup yields CDR1 LGHDT and CDR2 YNNKEL (reference sequence). CDR3 length: 15 residues. As DNA, the CDR3 is TGTGCCAGCAATCCGAGAGGCTATAACACCGGGGAGCTGTTTTTT. Translated, it gives CASNPRGYNTGELFF.

This clonotype occurred many times. This rearrangement joins TRBV19 to TRBJ1-1; D may be TRBD1 (5 bases). CDR1 is LNHDA and CDR2 is SQIVND in the germline V gene (reference sequence). V shed 3 bases and J shed 0 bases, with 11 bases lying between them. This CDR3 comprises 15 residues. CDR3 residues: CASSIGAVMNTEAFF. In DNA form, the CDR3 reads TGTGCCAGTAGTATTGGGGCGGTGATGAACACTGAAGCTTTCTTT.